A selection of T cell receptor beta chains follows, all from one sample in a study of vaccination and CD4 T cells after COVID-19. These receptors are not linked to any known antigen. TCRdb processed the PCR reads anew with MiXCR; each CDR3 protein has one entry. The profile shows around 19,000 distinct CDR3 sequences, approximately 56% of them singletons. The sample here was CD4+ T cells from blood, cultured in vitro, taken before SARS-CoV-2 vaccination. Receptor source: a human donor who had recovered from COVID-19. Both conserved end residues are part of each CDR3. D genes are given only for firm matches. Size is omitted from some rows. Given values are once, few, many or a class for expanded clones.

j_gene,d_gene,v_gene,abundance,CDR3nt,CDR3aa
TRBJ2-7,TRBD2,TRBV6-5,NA,TGTGCCAGCAGTTACCGCGGGAGGGCCTACGAGCAGTACTTC,CASSYRGRAYEQYF
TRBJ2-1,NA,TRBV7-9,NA,TGTGCCAGCAGCTTATTGGGAAAGTCCTACAATGAGCAGTTCTTC,CASSLLGKSYNEQFF
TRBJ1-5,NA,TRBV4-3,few,TGCGCCAGCAGCCAAGATATTGTCGGGGTTGGTCAGCCCCAGCATTTT,CASSQDIVGVGQPQHF
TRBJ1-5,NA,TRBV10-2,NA,TGCGCCAGCAGTTCGGGACTGATAAGCAATCAGCCCCAGCATTTT,CASSSGLISNQPQHF
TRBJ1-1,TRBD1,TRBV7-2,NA,TGTGCCAGCGGACAGGGGGCGAGGTCTGAAGCTTTCTTT,CASGQGARSEAFF
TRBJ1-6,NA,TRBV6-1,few,TGTGCCAGCAGTGAAGTGTGGGTAGGGGTCGGTTCACCCCTCCACTTT,CASSEVWVGVGSPLHF
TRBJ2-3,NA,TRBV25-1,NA,TGTGCCAGCAGTCCCCGGGGTAGGCTTGGGGATACGCAGTATTTT,CASSPRGRLGDTQYF
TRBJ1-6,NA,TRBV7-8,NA,TGTGCCAGCAGCTTAGATGGGGGTAATTCACCCCTCCACTTT,CASSLDGGNSPLHF
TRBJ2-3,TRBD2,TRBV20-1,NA,TGCAGTGCTACAGGAGCGGGAAGGAACGCAGATACGCAGTATTTT,CSATGAGRNADTQYF
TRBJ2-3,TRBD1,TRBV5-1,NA,TGCGCCAGCAGCATGGGGGACAGGGGATCAGATACGCAGTATTTT,CASSMGDRGSDTQYF
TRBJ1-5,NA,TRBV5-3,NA,TGTGCCAGCAGCATTACAGGTCAGCCCCAGCATTTT,CASSITGQPQHF
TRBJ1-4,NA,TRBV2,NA,TGTGCCAGCAGTTCTCCGGGACACGGTAATGAAAAACTGTTTTTT,CASSSPGHGNEKLFF
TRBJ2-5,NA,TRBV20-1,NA,TGCAGTGCTAGAGTAGTAGGACTTCAAGAGACCCAGTACTTC,CSARVVGLQETQYF
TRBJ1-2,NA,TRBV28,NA,TGTGCCAGCAGTCGGTGGCGGGTGACAAACTATGGCTACACCTTC,CASSRWRVTNYGYTF
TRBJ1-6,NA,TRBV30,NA,TGTGCCTGGAGTGTACTTGGAAAGGGGCAGGGGTCACCCCTCCACTTT,CAWSVLGKGQGSPLHF
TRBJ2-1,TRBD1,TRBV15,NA,TGTGCCACCAGCAGAGTGGGACAGGGGCCCGACAATGAGCAGTTCTTC,CATSRVGQGPDNEQFF
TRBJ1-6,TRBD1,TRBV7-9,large,TGTGCCAGCAGCATAGGACAGGGTAGTTCACCCCTCCACTTT,CASSIGQGSSPLHF
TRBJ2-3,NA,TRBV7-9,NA,TGTGCCAGCAGCTTATCGGCGGGAACCACAGATACGCAGTATTTT,CASSLSAGTTDTQYF
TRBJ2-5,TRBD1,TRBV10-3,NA,TGTGCCACCTGGGACAGGGGAATCCAAGAGACCCAGTACTTC,CATWDRGIQETQYF
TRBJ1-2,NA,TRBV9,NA,TGTGCCAGCAGCCCAGACGACGACCGACAGAACGATGGCTACACCTTC,CASSPDDDRQNDGYTF
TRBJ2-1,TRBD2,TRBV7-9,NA,TGTGCCAGCAGCTTAGGGACTAGCGGGATGCAGTTCTTC,CASSLGTSGMQFF
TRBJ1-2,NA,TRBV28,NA,TGTGCCAGCGGACCGGGGGGCTACACCTTC,CASGPGGYTF
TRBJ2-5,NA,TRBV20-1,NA,TGCAGTGCTAGCAGGCCTAGCGAACTAAAAGAGACCCAGTACTTC,CSASRPSELKETQYF
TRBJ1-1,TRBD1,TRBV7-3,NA,TGTGCCAGCAGCGGCGGGACAGGGAAGGTCAACACTGAAGCTTTCTTT,CASSGGTGKVNTEAFF
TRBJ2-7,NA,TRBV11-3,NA,TGTGCCAGCAGCGCCGAAACCGCGCGGGGCTCCTACGAGCAGTACTTC,CASSAETARGSYEQYF
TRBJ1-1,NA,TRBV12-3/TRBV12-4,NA,TGTGCCAGCAGTTTGGGGGGGGCCAACACTGAAGCTTTCTTT,CASSLGGANTEAFF
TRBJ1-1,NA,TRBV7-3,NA,TGTGCCAGCAGCTTAGGGGGCACACGGAACACTGAAGCTTTCTTT,CASSLGGTRNTEAFF
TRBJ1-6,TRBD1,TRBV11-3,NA,TGTGCCAGCAGCGGCCACAGGGGGTATTCACCCCTCCACTTT,CASSGHRGYSPLHF
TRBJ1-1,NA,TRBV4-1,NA,TGCGCCAGCAGCCTTACCTCGGGGCGGGGAGCGACTGAAGCTTTCTTT,CASSLTSGRGATEAFF
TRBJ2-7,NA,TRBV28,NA,TGTGCCAGCAGTCCCACGGACAGTCTATTCTACGAGCAGTACTTC,CASSPTDSLFYEQYF
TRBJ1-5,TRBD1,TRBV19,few,TGTGCCAGTAGTATCCGACAGGGGAATCAGCCCCAGCATTTT,CASSIRQGNQPQHF
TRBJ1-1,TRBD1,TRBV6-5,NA,TGTGCCAGCAGTTACGTGGGACAGGGGAGAGCTGAAGCTTTCTTT,CASSYVGQGRAEAFF
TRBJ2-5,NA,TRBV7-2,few,TGTGCCAGCAGCTTAGTACGGGCAGCCCAAGAGACCCAGTACTTC,CASSLVRAAQETQYF
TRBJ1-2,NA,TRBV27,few,TGTGCCAGCAGTTCAAACAGCCTACATGGCTACACCTTC,CASSSNSLHGYTF
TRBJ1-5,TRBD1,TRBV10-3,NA,TGTGCCATCAGCGAAGGGGGCCAGAGCAATCAGCCCCAGCATTTT,CAISEGGQSNQPQHF
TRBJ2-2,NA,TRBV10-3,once,TGTGCCATCAGTGATGCGGGGGCGGACACCGGGGAGCTGTTTTTT,CAISDAGADTGELFF
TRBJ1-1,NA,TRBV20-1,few,TGCAGTGCTAGTCGCGTGGGTTTCAAAGACACTGAAGCTTTCTTT,CSASRVGFKDTEAFF
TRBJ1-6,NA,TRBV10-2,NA,TGCGCCAGCAGTATGGCCCCGGGGGCGAATAATTCACCCCTCCACTTT,CASSMAPGANNSPLHF
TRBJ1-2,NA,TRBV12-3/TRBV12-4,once,TGTGCCAGCATCTGGGAAGGGGTCGGCTATGGCTACACCTTC,CASIWEGVGYGYTF
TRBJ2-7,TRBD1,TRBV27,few,TGTGCCAGCAGTAGGAAGACAGGGGGCTTGGGGGAGCAGTACTTC,CASSRKTGGLGEQYF
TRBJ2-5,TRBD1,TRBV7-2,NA,TGTGCCAGCAGCCTTGACAGGGGTTACGAGACCCAGTACTTC,CASSLDRGYETQYF
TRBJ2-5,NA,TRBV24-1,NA,TGTGCCACCTCATGGGGAGAGACCCAGTACTTC,CATSWGETQYF
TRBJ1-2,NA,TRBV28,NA,TGTGCCAGCAGTCCCCGACAGGTGATCAACTATGGCTACACCTTC,CASSPRQVINYGYTF
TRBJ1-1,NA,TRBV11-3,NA,TGTGCCAGCAGCTGGTCCGCTGGGACACCCATGAACACTGAAGCTTTCTTT,CASSWSAGTPMNTEAFF
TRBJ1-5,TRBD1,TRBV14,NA,TGTGCCAGCAGCCAAGGACAGGGAAAGCCCCAGCATTTT,CASSQGQGKPQHF
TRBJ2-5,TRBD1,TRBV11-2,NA,TGTGCCAGCAGCATGGACAGGGAAGAGACCCAGTACTTC,CASSMDREETQYF
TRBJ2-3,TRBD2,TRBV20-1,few,TGCAGTGCAGTACAAGCGACTAGCGGGAACACAGATACGCAGTATTTT,CSAVQATSGNTDTQYF
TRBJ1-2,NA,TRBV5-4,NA,TGTGTCAGCAGCTTGCTAGGGATCCGAGGCTACACCTTC,CVSSLLGIRGYTF
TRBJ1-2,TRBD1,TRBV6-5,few,TGTGCCAGCAGTTACTCGGGACAGGGCGGGTATGGCTACACCTTC,CASSYSGQGGYGYTF
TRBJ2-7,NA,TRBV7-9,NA,TGTGCCAGCAGCTTAGCCTTCGGCAGGGGAGGCTACGAGCAGTACTTC,CASSLAFGRGGYEQYF
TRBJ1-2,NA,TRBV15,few,TGTGCCACCAGCAGAGAATTCGGAGCCCCCAATGGCTACACCTTC,CATSREFGAPNGYTF